These 25 T cell receptor beta chains were all obtained from the same sample, sequenced in a study of blood T cells in healthy people across ages. A second PCR of roughly 7 to 11 cycles used a sample-barcoded 5' primer and a J-beta primer mix. TCRdb processed the 5' RACE reads anew with MiXCR; each CDR3 protein has one entry. The table records about 1.5 million distinct CDR3 sequences, about 42% of them present only once. The sample taken for sequencing was blood. The receptors come from a woman between 18 and 30 years old in good health.

The chain employs TRBV4-2 and TRBJ2-7; D may match TRBD1 or TRBD2 (5 bases each). This CDR3 comprises 14 residues. Trimming took off 0 bases at V and 6 bases at J, with 12 bases between the two ends. The germline V gene has CDR1 LGHNA and CDR2 YNFKEQ. CDR3 DNA sequence: TGTGCCAGCAGCCAAGATCCCGGGGCGGTCGAGCAGTACTTC. Its protein is CASSQDPGAVEQYF.

The genes are TRBV7-2 and TRBJ2-3; TRBD2 might be the D (6 bases). Germline CDR1 reads SGHTA; CDR2 reads FQGNSA. CDR3 size: 17 residues. V was shortened by 3 bases and J by 0 bases, with 16 bases between the two germline ends. The CDR3 reads CASSLTGIAVSTDTQYF. CDR3 DNA sequence: TGTGCCAGCAGCTTGACTGGGATAGCGGTTAGCACAGATACGCAGTATTTT.

For this clonotype: It may be a read error: a sequence one base away is much more abundant. The chain has TRBV4-3 and TRBJ1-5, with D uncertain. The CDR3 has 19 amino acids. CDR1 is LGHNA and CDR2 is YSLEER in the germline V gene. Here the CDR3 DNA reads TGCGCCAGCAGCCAAGAATGGGGTGGGTTGAGGCACTTAAATCAGCCCCGGCATTTT. Translating gives CASSQEWGGLRHLNQPRHF.

The chain recombines TRBV7-2 with TRBJ2-2, with D perhaps matching TRBD2 (6 bases). V was trimmed by 7 bases and J by 0 bases, leaving 15 bases between them. This CDR3 has 16 amino acids. The germline V gene has CDR1 SGHTA and CDR2 FQGNSA. CDR3 nucleotide sequence: TGTGCCAGCACCCCTGGGGGGACCGCGAACACCGGGGAGCTGTTTTTT. As protein: CASTPGGTANTGELFF.

The chain employs TRBV24-1 and TRBJ1-4; 7 bases match TRBD1. This CDR3 region has 15 residues. Germline V gene lookup returns CDR1 KGHDR and CDR2 SFDVKD. The V and J ends lost 3 bases and 10 bases, in that order; junction bases with no gene match: 10. The CDR3: CATSDGDSAGGKLFF. The CDR3 DNA follows: TGTGCCACCAGTGATGGGGACAGCGCAGGGGGAAAACTGTTTTTT.

The chain uses TRBV20-1 and TRBJ2-7, with D unclear. This CDR3 region has 13 residues. The V end lost 6 bases, the J end lost 0 bases, and 12 bases lay between the germline ends. The germline V gene encodes CDR1 DFQATT and CDR2 SNEGSKA (reference sequence). The CDR3: CSADTMSSYEQYF. The CDR3 DNA follows: TGCAGTGCAGACACAATGAGCTCCTACGAGCAGTACTTC.

About this clonotype: With a much larger clone just one base away, this may be a read error. This sequence joins TRBV12-5 and TRBJ2-1, with TRBD2 identical over 8 bases. Germline-derived CDR1 and CDR2 are LGHNT and FRNRAP. This CDR3 has 14 amino acids. CDR3 nucleotide sequence: TGTGCTAGTGCTACTAGCGGAGGAGGTAATGGGCAGTTCTTC. It translates to CASATSGGGNGQFF.

The chain combines TRBV4-3 with TRBJ1-4, with a weak D call TRBD1 (5 bases). CDR3 length equals 13 residues. Germline CDR1 and CDR2: LGHNA and YSLEER. V was shortened by 0 bases and J by 16 bases, with 15 bases between the two germline ends. The CDR3 region has the DNA TGCGCCAGCAGCCAAGATGTGGGACGGGACCCGTTTTTT. Translating gives CASSQDVGRDPFF.

V is TRBV12-3 or TRBV12-4 and J is TRBJ2-1, with unresolved D. V was shortened by 5 bases and J by 6 bases, with 14 bases between the two germline ends. The CDR3 runs to 14 residues. The DNA of the CDR3 is TGTGCCAGCAGTGTGGAGAATTCTTGCAATGAGCAGTTCTTC. Its protein is CASSVENSCNEQFF.

This clonotype has more than one count but fewer than ten. The chain uses TRBV20-1 and TRBJ1-5, with D hard to call. The ends were cut back, 5 bases at V and 0 bases at J, with 11 bases in the middle. In germline, CDR1 is DFQATT, CDR2 SNEGSKA (reference sequence). The CDR3 is made up of 14 amino acids. As DNA, the CDR3 is TGCAGTGCTCCAAGGGTTAATAGCAATCAGCCCCAGCATTTT. This gives the protein CSAPRVNSNQPQHF.

This clonotype was detected only a few times. The chain uses TRBV4-2 and TRBJ2-7; 8 bases map to TRBD2. Per germline, CDR1 LGHNA and CDR2 YNFKEQ. V dropped 2 bases and J dropped 2; count of bases not matched to a gene: 14. The CDR3 length is 18 residues. The CDR3 DNA sequence: TGTGCCAGCAGCCAAACGGGACAAACAACGGGACTAGCCTACGAGCAGTACTTC. Protein sequence: CASSQTGQTTGLAYEQYF.

This clonotype was recorded once. V and J are TRBV13 and TRBJ2-6; D is uncertain. The CDR3 is made up of 15 amino acids. V gave up 5 bases and J gave up 4 bases, with 12 bases separating them. Germline V gene lookup returns CDR1 PRHDT and CDR2 FYEKMQ (reference sequence). The CDR3 loop reads CASSPYRSGANVLTF. The CDR3 DNA reads TGTGCCAGCAGCCCCTACCGGTCAGGGGCCAACGTCCTGACTTTC.

The chain carries TRBV6-6 and TRBJ1-4; D is unclear. Germline V CDR1 and CDR2: MNHNY, SVGAGI (reference sequence). V was trimmed by 6 bases and J by 4 bases, leaving 12 bases between them. This CDR3 contains 14 residues. The CDR3 loop reads CASRPDGYNEKLFF. Here the CDR3 DNA reads TGTGCCAGCAGACCGGACGGATATAATGAAAAACTGTTTTTT.

The chain is built from TRBV6-2 or TRBV6-3 and TRBJ1-2; 7 bases align to TRBD1. CDR3 size: 16 residues. Germline loops: CDR1 MNHEY, CDR2 SVGEGT. Germline trimming cut 5 bases from V and 8 bases from J; bases unmatched to any gene: 17. The CDR3 region is CASSAPPPTGLEGYTF. CDR3 bases: TGTGCCAGCAGTGCCCCTCCTCCGACAGGGTTGGAGGGCTACACCTTC.

The genes are TRBV10-3 and TRBJ2-5; possibly TRBD1 for D (6 bases). This CDR3 region has 15 residues. V lost 3 bases and J 5 bases, leaving 16 bases between the germline ends. The germline CDR1 and CDR2 sequences are ENHRY and SYGVKD. The chain's CDR3 is CAISEGGTPRETQYF. In DNA, the CDR3 is TGTGCCATCAGTGAAGGGGGAACCCCCCGGGAGACCCAGTACTTC.

This clonotype showed up just a few times. The junction does not match germline at one end; this may be a read error. The genes are TRBV9 and TRBJ2-1, with 14 bases fitting TRBD2. The CDR3 totals 17 residues. Per germline, CDR1 SGDLS and CDR2 YYNGEE. The CDR3 spells CAGSEGGTSGSLGEQFF. For the CDR3, the DNA is TGTGCCGGCAGCGAGGGAGGGACTAGCGGGAGTCTAGGTGAGCAGTTCTTC.

This clonotype came up a few times. This chain links TRBV20-1 with TRBJ2-5; 11 nucleotides line up with TRBD2. V gave up 6 bases and J gave up 4 bases; unmatched junction bases: 10. From germline, CDR1 is DFQATT and CDR2 SNEGSKA (reference sequence). The CDR3 spans 15 residues. CDR3 in amino acids: CSATTSGSVRETQYF. CDR3 in DNA: TGCAGTGCCACAACTAGCGGGAGTGTGAGAGAGACCCAGTACTTC.

The V gene is TRBV7-9, the J gene TRBJ2-2, with D possibly being TRBD1 (5 bases). This CDR3 region has 16 residues. Trimming removed 6 bases at V and 4 bases at J, with 18 bases between. CDR1 SEHNR and CDR2 FQNEAQ come from the germline V gene (reference sequence). Here the CDR3 reads CASRFQGMSRTGELFF. The CDR3 bases are TGTGCCAGCAGATTTCAGGGTATGAGTCGCACCGGGGAGCTGTTTTTT. The variable domain in full, completed from reference TRBV7-9 and TRBJ2-2, reads DTGVSQNPRHKITKRGQNVTFRCDPISEHNRLYWYRQTLGQGPEFLTYFQNEAQLEKSRLLSDRFSAERPKGSFSTLEIQRTEQGDSAMYLCASRFQGMSRTGELFFGEGSRLTVL.

Only one count was recorded for this clonotype. The chain carries TRBV30 and TRBJ1-2; D unresolved. The CDR3 runs 12 residues. Germline V gives CDR1 GTSNPN, CDR2 SVGIG (reference sequence). Trimming cost V 0 bases and J 6 bases, with 8 bases left between them. The CDR3: CAWSVSGDGYTF. The DNA for the CDR3 is TGTGCCTGGAGTGTCAGCGGCGATGGCTACACCTTC.

This clonotype was counted a few times. V gene TRBV30 combines with J gene TRBJ2-6; D gene unclear. This CDR3 is built from 16 residues. Looked up from germline, CDR1 is GTSNPN and CDR2 is SVGIG (reference sequence). Trimming pared 0 bases from V and 0 bases from J, leaving 9 bases between. The DNA for the CDR3 is TGTGCCTGGAGTGTAGGTTTGGGCTCTGGGGCCAACGTCCTGACTTTC. This encodes CAWSVGLGSGANVLTF.

Only a few counts were recorded for this clonotype. The chain is built from TRBV5-1 and TRBJ2-5; 8 bases map to TRBD2. Germline assignment: CDR1 SGHRS and CDR2 YFSETQ. This CDR3 is built from 16 residues. V gave up 4 bases and J gave up 1 base; unmatched junction bases: 9. Here the CDR3 DNA reads TGCGCCAGCAGCCAGCTCGAGCGGGGGACCCAAGAGACCCAGTACTTC. As protein: CASSQLERGTQETQYF.

In this sample, this clonotype turned up a few times. The V gene is TRBV7-2, the J gene TRBJ2-1; 10 bases map to TRBD1. Losses at the gene ends were 4 bases for V and 4 bases for J; bases not matched to a gene: 7. This CDR3 region has 16 residues. Germline CDR1 is SGHTA and CDR2 is FQGNSA. The CDR3 DNA is TGTGCCAGCAGCTCTCGAGGACAGGGGGGTTACAATGAGCAGTTCTTC. It yields the protein CASSSRGQGGYNEQFF.

V and J are TRBV28 and TRBJ2-7; no definite D call. The CDR3 has 14 residues. V was cut by 6 bases and J by 0 bases, with 12 bases left in between. The germline CDR1 and CDR2 sequences are MDHEN and SYDVKM. CDR3 nucleotide sequence: TGTGCCAGCAGCCAGGACCTGAACTCCTACGAGCAGTACTTC. This encodes CASSQDLNSYEQYF.

This clonotype occurred many times. V usage is TRBV29-1 and J usage is TRBJ2-3; D gene uncertain. The ends were cut back, 3 bases at V and 6 bases at J, with 7 bases in the middle. CDR3 length: 11 residues. Germline V gene sequence: CDR1 SQVTM, CDR2 ANQGSEA. The CDR3 here is CSVDSGDTQYF. The CDR3 nucleotides are TGCAGCGTTGATAGTGGGGATACGCAGTATTTT.

This clonotype was seen only a few times. The chain is built from TRBV12-3 or TRBV12-4 and TRBJ2-1; D uncertain. With 3 bases removed from V and 0 bases from J, the gap between germline ends came to 9 bases. CDR3 length: 15 amino acids. The CDR3 spells CASSLWRSSYNEQFF. The CDR3 DNA follows: TGTGCCAGCAGTTTGTGGAGAAGCTCCTACAATGAGCAGTTCTTC.